This T cell receptor (beta chain) stems from a study of blood T cell repertoires in COVID-19. As for the study in general: Acute and convalescent COVID-19 samples came from the United States, Italy and Spain. From T cells, B-cell-depleted T cells, or PBMCs came the material, which was cDNA or gDNA.

The age range of participants was about 18 to 95 years, with residence in under 30 US areas. The study assigned cohorts using participant-reported clinical history. TCRdb keeps only in-frame clones here, not all; method: immunoSEQ multiplex PCR. Of some 390,000 clones in the sample, over 85% were seen once. Per germline, CDR1 SGHVS and CDR2 FQNEAQ. V shed 7 bases and J shed 8 bases, with 17 bases lying between them. CDR3 length: 13 residues. What was sequenced was PBMCs or T cells enriched from blood (not recorded which). The chain joins TRBV7-8 to TRBJ1-1, with D perhaps matching TRBD1 (6 bases). The sequence was collected from a woman under 40 who had recovered from COVID-19. The CDR3 coding sequence is TGTGCCAGCACCCCCGCGTGGGGGGGCGAAGCTTTCTTT. Translation gives CASTPAWGGEAFF. Complete variable domain (other parts from reference TRBV7-8 and TRBJ1-1): GAGVSQSPRYKVAKRGQDVALRCDPISGHVSLFWYQQALGQGPEFLTYFQNEAQLDKSGLPSDRFFAERPEGSVSTLKIQRTQQEDSAVYLCASTPAWGGEAFFGQGTRLTVV.